Below, 21 T cell receptor beta chains from the same sample are listed, as sequenced in a study of cytomegalovirus exposure and HLA in healthy donors. PCR used 60 Vbeta primers and 13 Jbeta primers. Measured with immunoSEQ multiplex PCR; TCRdb has only the in-frame clones, and not every one. Of some 120,000 clones detected, 60% to 85% appear once; the ten largest clones hold approximately 1%. The specimen was PBMCs. The receptors were gathered from a human donor in good health.

The V gene is TRBV15, the J gene TRBJ2-1; 10 nucleotides agree with TRBD1. With 3 bases clipped from V and 13 bases from J, the junction kept 9 bases outside the gene matches. CDR3 length: 14 residues. Germline V gives CDR1 LNHNV, CDR2 YYDKDF (reference sequence). The CDR3 DNA follows: TGTGCCACCAGCAGGGAATCCCGGGACAGGGGACAGTTCTTC. Translated, it gives CATSRESRDRGQFF. Variable domain in full (rest from reference TRBV15 and TRBJ2-1): DAMVIQNPRYQVTQFGKPVTLSCSQTLNHNVMYWYQQKSSQAPKLLFHYYDKDFNNEADTPDNFQSRRPNTSFCFLDIRSPGLGDTAMYLCATSRESRDRGQFFGPGTRLTVL.

V is TRBV6-7 and J is TRBJ1-4, with 9 nucleotides matching TRBD1. TRBV6-7 qualifies as an ORF whose function is uncertain. This CDR3 is built from 20 residues. Trimming at V came to 0 bases and at J to 3 bases, leaving 14 bases not matched to a gene. CDR3 loop: CASSYSPGQGVPRANEKLFF. The CDR3 DNA reads as TGTGCCAGCAGTTACTCACCGGGACAGGGTGTCCCCAGGGCTAATGAAAAACTGTTTTTT.

This chain uses TRBV7-6 with TRBJ2-3; possibly TRBD2 for D (6 bases). Trimming shortened V by 7 bases and J by 8 bases, and 16 bases separated the two germline ends. The CDR3 loop spans 13 amino acids. Germline V gives CDR1 SGHVS, CDR2 FNYEAQ. Here the CDR3 DNA reads TGTGCCAGCACCGTAGGAGGGGTGGGTACGCAGTATTTT. It is translated as CASTVGGVGTQYF.

The chain carries TRBV19 and TRBJ1-2, with D tentatively TRBD1 (6 bases). Germline V gives CDR1 LNHDA, CDR2 SQIVND (reference sequence). The V end was cut by 6 bases, the J end by 4 bases, with 18 bases between. The CDR3 length is 15 residues. The CDR3 is CASSIRGRTFYGYTF. For the CDR3, the DNA is TGTGCCAGTAGCATCAGGGGCAGGACCTTCTATGGCTACACCTTC. Complete variable domain (other parts from reference TRBV19 and TRBJ1-2): DGGITQSPKYLFRKEGQNVTLSCEQNLNHDAMYWYRQDPGQGLRLIYYSQIVNDFQKGDIAEGYSVSREKKESFPLTVTSAQKNPTAFYLCASSIRGRTFYGYTFGSGTRLTVV.

The chain combines TRBV5-8 with TRBJ1-3, with unresolved D. CDR1 and CDR2 from the germline V gene are SGHTS and YDEGEE. This CDR3 spans 12 amino acids. The ends were cut back, 5 bases at V and 3 bases at J, with 6 bases in the middle. Written as DNA, the CDR3 is TGTGCCAGCAGGACTGATGGAAACACCATATATTTT. As protein: CASRTDGNTIYF.

The J gene is TRBJ2-7, the V gene TRBV27; 10 bases line up with TRBD1. Trimming removed 10 bases from V and 3 bases from J; junction bases left unmatched: 3. CDR3 length equals 12 residues. The germline CDR1 and CDR2 sequences are MNHEY and SMNVEV (reference sequence). The CDR3 here is CAIRTGGYEQYF. The CDR3 DNA is TGTGCCATCCGGACAGGGGGCTACGAGCAGTACTTC.

This clone has just one count. The chain uses TRBV4-1 and TRBJ2-6, with 7 bases identical to TRBD1. Germline V gene lookup returns CDR1 MGHRA and CDR2 YSYEKL. CDR3 size: 18 residues. The V gene end was trimmed by 4 bases and the J gene end by 0 bases; junction bases not matched to a gene: 9. Here the CDR3 reads CASSRGQVGASGANVLTF. The DNA of the CDR3 is TGCGCCAGCAGCCGCGGACAGGTGGGGGCCTCTGGGGCCAACGTCCTGACTTTC.

The chain employs TRBV7-8 and TRBJ1-4; no clear D gene. V was cut by 1 base and J by 8 bases, with 5 bases left in between. CDR1 and CDR2 from the germline V gene are SGHVS and FQNEAQ. The CDR3 is made up of 12 amino acids. This chain's CDR3 is CASSLGVEKLFF. The DNA for the CDR3 is TGTGCCAGCAGCTTAGGAGTGGAAAAACTGTTTTTT.

By frequency in the sample, this clone is medium-sized. V is TRBV4-2 and J is TRBJ2-4, with 13 bases lining up with TRBD2. CDR1 and CDR2 (germline): LGHNA, YNFKEQ. The ends lost 6 bases at V and 10 bases at J; junction bases unmatched: 6. The CDR3 consists of 14 residues. The CDR3 loop is CASRRTSGGAIQYF. Written as DNA, the CDR3 is TGTGCCAGCAGACGTACTAGCGGGGGGGCTATTCAGTACTTC.

V usage is TRBV27 and J usage is TRBJ1-4, with D unclear. The CDR3 runs to 13 residues. The germline V gene has CDR1 MNHEY and CDR2 SMNVEV (reference sequence). Trimming removed 8 bases from V and 4 bases from J, with 11 bases in between. CDR3 in amino acids: CASLARGNEKLFF. CDR3 DNA sequence: TGTGCCAGCCTTGCACGGGGTAATGAAAAACTGTTTTTT.

This rearrangement joins TRBV25-1 to TRBJ2-5; 11 bases are a match to TRBD2. Germline lookup yields CDR1 MGHDK and CDR2 SYGVNS. V was clipped by 4 bases and J by 4 bases; unmatched bases: 14. The length of the CDR3 is 18 residues. For the CDR3, the DNA is TGTGCCAGCAGTGGCTGGGATATTAGCGGGGGGGCGCGAGAGACCCAGTACTTC. Its translation: CASSGWDISGGARETQYF.

The V call is TRBV10-3, the J call TRBJ2-2; the D gene is possibly TRBD2 (6 bases). This CDR3 contains 13 residues. V shed 8 bases and J shed 0 bases, with 7 bases lying between them. CDR1 and CDR2 from the germline V gene are ENHRY and SYGVKD. CDR3 amino acids: CAIRGTNTGELFF. CDR3 coding DNA: TGTGCCATCCGCGGGACGAACACCGGGGAGCTGTTTTTT.

This clone was counted only a few times. The genes are TRBV7-9 and TRBJ2-7, with D hard to call. CDR1 is SEHNR, CDR2 FQNEAQ, per germline (reference sequence). V shed 1 base and J shed 4 bases, with 5 bases lying between them. This CDR3 is 12 amino acids long. The CDR3 region has the DNA TGTGCCAGCAGCTTAGTCCAATACGAGCAGTACTTC. Translating it yields CASSLVQYEQYF.

This sequence joins TRBV6-1 and TRBJ1-2; no reliable D call. The germline V gene has CDR1 MNHNS and CDR2 SASEGT. Trimming took off 6 bases at V and 0 bases at J, with 11 bases between the two ends. The CDR3 consists of 14 residues. The CDR3 reads CASRLLQANYGYTF. The CDR3 coding sequence is TGTGCCAGCAGATTATTGCAGGCTAACTATGGCTACACCTTC.

The chain combines TRBV6-1 with TRBJ2-3; 13 bases agree with TRBD2. CDR1 is MNHNS and CDR2 is SASEGT in the germline V gene. V was pared by 5 bases and J by 6 bases, with 5 bases of the junction left unmatched. CDR3 length: 15 residues. CDR3 sequence reads: CASSPGLAGIDTQYF. CDR3 nucleotide sequence: TGTGCCAGCAGTCCGGGACTAGCGGGGATTGATACGCAGTATTTT.

As concerns this clone: Other nucleotide sequences from this sample produce the same CDR3. The V gene is TRBV5-6, the J gene TRBJ1-2, with TRBD1 as a possible D gene (6 bases). Per the germline V gene, CDR1 is SGHDT and CDR2 is YYEEEE. V lost 0 bases and J lost 2, with 8 bases in between. CDR3 size: 14 residues. CDR3 coding DNA: TGTGCCAGCAGCTTGGGAACAGGGAACTATGGCTACACCTTC. It specifies CASSLGTGNYGYTF.

This chain uses TRBV5-1 with TRBJ1-1; D is ambiguous. Trimming removed 3 bases from V and 4 bases from J, with 22 bases in between. The CDR3 is 17 amino acids. In germline, CDR1 is SGHRS, CDR2 YFSETQ. The CDR3 loop is CASSSLPGGLRATEAFF. The CDR3 coding sequence is TGCGCCAGCAGCTCGCTGCCCGGAGGTTTGAGGGCCACTGAAGCTTTCTTT.

CDR3 sequence reads: CASSLTDRGLPYEQYF. The CDR3 DNA reads TGTGCCAGCAGCCTTACGGACAGGGGGCTCCCCTACGAGCAGTACTTC. The V gene is TRBV7-9, the J gene TRBJ2-7, with 11 nucleotides matching TRBD1. This CDR3 is 16 amino acids long. The germline V gene has CDR1 SEHNR and CDR2 FQNEAQ (reference sequence). V shed 5 bases and J 2 bases; nucleotides not matched to a gene: 8.

V and J are TRBV6-5 and TRBJ1-2; TRBD1 aligns across 9 bases. V shed 2 bases and J 4 bases; nucleotides not matched to a gene: 5. Germline CDR1 and CDR2: MNHEY and SVGAGI. The CDR3 is 15 amino acids. The CDR3 protein is CASSYKGQGIYGYTF. As DNA, the CDR3 is TGTGCCAGCAGTTACAAGGGACAGGGAATCTATGGCTACACCTTC.

The chain has TRBV18 and TRBJ1-2; 10 bases match TRBD1. Trimming removed 6 bases from V and 8 bases from J; junction bases left unmatched: 18. CDR1 is KGHSH and CDR2 is LQKENI in the germline V gene. This CDR3 spans 17 amino acids. This CDR3 reads CASSEPRDRGNIYGYTF. Here the CDR3 DNA reads TGTGCCAGCTCCGAACCGAGGGACAGGGGAAATATCTACGGCTACACCTTC.

This chain joins TRBV18 and TRBJ1-4; 9 positions agree with TRBD1. The CDR3 loop spans 21 amino acids. Germline-derived CDR1 and CDR2 are KGHSH and LQKENI. V lost 4 bases to trimming and J lost 4 bases; unmatched junction nucleotides: 22. The CDR3 spells CASSQVVRQGGPLSGNEKLFF. The CDR3 DNA follows: TGTGCCAGCTCACAGGTCGTGAGACAGGGGGGTCCTCTATCAGGTAATGAAAAACTGTTTTTT.